This T cell receptor beta chain came from a study of T cells in Graves' hyperthyroidism and ophthalmopathy. Researchers amplified the TCR beta CDR3 regions from RNA transcripts. The study used the HTBI primer set for a first-round RT-PCR of the TCR CDR3. MiXCR was run by TCRdb on the multiplex PCR reads, yielding one entry per CDR3 protein. The table includes roughly 630,000 distinct CDR3 sequences, approximately 14% detected once. This CDR3 has 16 residues. V was clipped by 5 bases and J by 2 bases; unmatched bases: 7. The germline gives CDR1 LNHDA, CDR2 SQIVND (reference sequence). The TCR sequence derives from a woman aged 30 to 39 with Graves' hyperthyroidism. Input material: blood. V is TRBV19 and J is TRBJ2-2; 8 bases fit TRBD1. CDR3 sequence reads: CASSLYRGSNTGELFF. DNA for the CDR3: TGTGCCAGTAGTCTGTACAGGGGGAGTAACACCGGGGAGCTGTTTTTT.